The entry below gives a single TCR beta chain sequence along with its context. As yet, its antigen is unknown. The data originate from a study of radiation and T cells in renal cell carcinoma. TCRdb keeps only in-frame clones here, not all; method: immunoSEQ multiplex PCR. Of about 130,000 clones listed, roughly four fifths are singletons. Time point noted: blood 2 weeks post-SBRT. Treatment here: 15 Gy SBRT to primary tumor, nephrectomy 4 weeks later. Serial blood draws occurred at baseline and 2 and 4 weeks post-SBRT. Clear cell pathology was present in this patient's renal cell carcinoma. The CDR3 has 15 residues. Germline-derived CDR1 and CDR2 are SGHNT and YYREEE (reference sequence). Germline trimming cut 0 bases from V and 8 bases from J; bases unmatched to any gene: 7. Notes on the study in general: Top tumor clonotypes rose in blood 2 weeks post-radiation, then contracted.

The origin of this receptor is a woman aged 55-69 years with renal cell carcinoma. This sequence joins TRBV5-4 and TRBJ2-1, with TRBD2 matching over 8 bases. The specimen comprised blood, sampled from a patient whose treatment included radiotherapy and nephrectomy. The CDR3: CASSLAKAGVYEQFF. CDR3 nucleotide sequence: TGTGCCAGCAGCTTGGCCAAAGCGGGAGTATATGAGCAGTTCTTC.